These 21 T cell receptor beta chains came from one sample sequenced in a study of vaccination effects on CD4 cells after COVID-19. Prior to sequencing, the ViraFEST assay stimulated PBMC with viral peptide pools, which expanded the antigen-specific CD4+ T cells. Culturing for 10 to 11 days preceded CD4+ T cell isolation. As their vaccination, participants received two doses of either BNT162b2 or mRNA-1273. Generated by immunoSEQ multiplex PCR, the TCRdb table keeps only in-frame clones and is missing some. The sample has more than 50,000 clones, roughly 80% seen once. Antigens of these TCRs are unknown. Sample: CD4+ T cells from PBMCs cultured with HCoV-OC43 spike peptides, taken after COVID-19 vaccination. Subset given: HCoV-OC43 spike overlapping peptide pool stimulation. The receptors derive from a human donor who received a COVID-19 vaccine.

The chain couples TRBV4-2 to TRBJ2-5, with 12 bases fitting TRBD2. Germline CDR1 is LGHNA and CDR2 is YNFKEQ. The CDR3 contains 16 residues. Trimming removed 4 bases from V and 5 bases from J; junction bases left unmatched: 8. The CDR3 DNA reads as TGTGCCAGCAGCCCTAGCGGGGGGGCCGGGGTGGAGACCCAGTACTTC. This sequence encodes CASSPSGGAGVETQYF.

The V call is TRBV7-2, the J call TRBJ2-5; D could derive from TRBD1 or TRBD2 (5 bases each). Germline loops: CDR1 SGHTA, CDR2 FQGNSA. V was clipped by 1 base and J by 2 bases, with 17 bases between them. The CDR3 loop spans 17 amino acids. The CDR3 here is CASSLGGAGLNQETQYF. Written as DNA, the CDR3 is TGTGCCAGCAGCTTAGGAGGGGCAGGGCTGAATCAAGAGACCCAGTACTTC.

The chain links TRBV11-2 to TRBJ2-2; D unclear. The V gene lost 1 base and the J gene lost 0 bases, with 3 bases spanning the gap. The CDR3 consists of 14 residues. CDR1 and CDR2 from the germline V gene are SGHAT and FQNNGV. For the CDR3, the DNA is TGTGCCAGCAGCTTAGGATCGAACACCGGGGAGCTGTTTTTT. Its translation: CASSLGSNTGELFF.

The genes are TRBV2 and TRBJ2-7; D possibly corresponds to TRBD1 (6 bases). This CDR3 is built from 14 residues. Looked up from germline, CDR1 is SNHLY and CDR2 is FYNNEI. V was cut by 4 bases and J by 6 bases, with 16 bases left in between. The CDR3 here is CASSGTVLRAEQYV. DNA of the CDR3: TGTGCCAGCAGTGGGACAGTCTTGAGAGCCGAGCAGTACGTC.

The chain links TRBV27 to TRBJ2-3; D gene uncertain. The germline V gene encodes CDR1 MNHEY and CDR2 SMNVEV (reference sequence). V was shortened by 4 bases and J by 1 base, with 6 bases between the two germline ends. This CDR3 has 13 amino acids. The CDR3 region is CASSSRGTDTQYF. CDR3 nucleotides: TGTGCCAGCAGTTCCCGGGGCACAGATACGCAGTATTTT.

The chain couples TRBV19 to TRBJ2-3; D may match TRBD1 or TRBD2 (6 bases each). Germline CDR1 LNHDA, CDR2 SQIVND (reference sequence). V was pared by 7 bases and J by 4 bases, with 9 bases between. This CDR3 has 12 residues. CDR3 DNA sequence: TGTGCCAGTAAGGGGGGACCAGATACGCAGTATTTT. It yields the protein CASKGGPDTQYF. Full variable domain (missing parts from reference TRBV19 and TRBJ2-3): DGGITQSPKYLFRKEGQNVTLSCEQNLNHDAMYWYRQDPGQGLRLIYYSQIVNDFQKGDIAEGYSVSREKKESFPLTVTSAQKNPTAFYLCASKGGPDTQYFGPGTRLTVL.

This clone is a singleton in its sample. The rearrangement links TRBV6-1 to TRBJ2-1; 8 nucleotides align to TRBD2. CDR1 and CDR2 (germline): MNHNS, SASEGT. The J segment lost 0 bases and the V segment lost 2 bases, leaving 6 bases of the junction unmatched. This CDR3 is built from 17 residues. CDR3 in amino acids: CASSEPLAASSYNEQFF. The CDR3 bases are TGTGCCAGCAGTGAACCACTAGCGGCAAGCTCCTACAATGAGCAGTTCTTC.

V gene TRBV7-9 combines with J gene TRBJ1-2; 9 bases agree with TRBD1. J was trimmed by 7 bases and V by 1 base; bases with no gene match: 1. CDR1 is SEHNR, CDR2 FQNEAQ, per germline (reference sequence). CDR3 length: 13 amino acids. The CDR3 bases are TGTGCCAGCAGCTTAGGGGGACAGGGTGGCTACACCTTC. It encodes CASSLGGQGGYTF.

The chain combines TRBV7-2 with TRBJ2-5; D is unresolved. Germline V lookup: CDR1 SGHTA, CDR2 FQGNSA. The CDR3 has 14 amino acids. V was shortened by 2 bases and J by 7 bases, with 14 bases between the two germline ends. The DNA for the CDR3 is TGTGCCAGCAGCTTAAGTCTTGTGGCGAGGACCCAGTACTTC. This codes for CASSLSLVARTQYF.

This chain links TRBV3-1 (or the pseudogene TRBV3-2) with TRBJ1-2; D might be TRBD1 (6 bases). Germline assignment: CDR1 LGHDT and CDR2 YNNKEL (reference sequence). The CDR3 sequence is 13 residues long. The V gene lost 3 bases and the J gene lost 10 bases, with 15 bases spanning the gap. CDR3: CASSQGGTLIYTF. Written as DNA, the CDR3 is TGTGCCAGCAGCCAGGGGGGGACACTCATCTACACCTTC.

This chain links TRBV19 with TRBJ1-4, with D perhaps TRBD1 (6 bases). This CDR3 contains 15 residues. Germline values: CDR1 LNHDA, CDR2 SQIVND (reference sequence). Trimming took off 5 bases at V and 2 bases at J, with 12 bases between the two ends. The CDR3, as DNA: TGTGCCAGTAGTCTTACAGGGTCTACTAATGAAAAACTGTTTTTT. Its protein is CASSLTGSTNEKLFF. The variable domain in full, with the rest retrieved from reference TRBV19 and TRBJ1-4, is DGGITQSPKYLFRKEGQNVTLSCEQNLNHDAMYWYRQDPGQGLRLIYYSQIVNDFQKGDIAEGYSVSREKKESFPLTVTSAQKNPTAFYLCASSLTGSTNEKLFFGSGTQLSVL.

This clone was counted only a few times. The rearrangement links TRBV7-9 to TRBJ2-2; tentative D call: TRBD1 (5 bases). Germline CDR1 reads SEHNR; CDR2 reads FQNEAQ (reference sequence). With 1 base removed from V and 7 bases from J, the gap between germline ends came to 10 bases. The CDR3 runs 14 residues. The CDR3 loop reads CASSLGQGHGELFF. CDR3 coding DNA: TGTGCCAGCAGCTTAGGGCAGGGCCACGGGGAGCTGTTTTTT.

The chain is built from TRBV30 and TRBJ2-5; 10 bases map to TRBD1. This CDR3 is built from 14 residues. J gave up 9 bases and V 3 bases, and 10 bases lay outside the gene matches. CDR1 is GTSNPN, CDR2 SVGIG, per germline (reference sequence). The CDR3 protein is CAWRDRGKGMAQYF. The CDR3 DNA reads TGTGCCTGGAGGGACAGGGGGAAGGGGATGGCCCAGTACTTC.

Only a few counts were recorded for this clone. The chain combines TRBV7-9 with TRBJ2-2; unclear D gene. The germline gives CDR1 SEHNR, CDR2 FQNEAQ (reference sequence). CDR3 length equals 13 residues. Trimming left V 5 bases short and J 6 bases short, with 10 bases between. The CDR3 coding sequence is TGTGCCAGCAGCCGGACCTCTCCCGGGGAGCTGTTTTTT. Amino acids: CASSRTSPGELFF.

This rearrangement joins TRBV19 to TRBJ2-7, with D possibly TRBD1 on 6 matching bases. The CDR3 sequence is 15 residues long. CDR1 and CDR2 (germline): LNHDA, SQIVND (reference sequence). V lost 5 bases and J 2 bases, leaving 16 bases between the germline ends. CDR3 in amino acids: CASSYSAGTPYEQYV. DNA for the CDR3: TGTGCCAGTAGTTACAGCGCCGGGACACCCTACGAGCAGTACGTC.

The rearrangement joins TRBV7-9 to TRBJ2-2, with 9 positions matching TRBD1. The V segment lost 5 bases and the J segment 7 bases; nucleotides outside the gene matches: 14. The CDR3 is made up of 17 amino acids. Germline V gene lookup returns CDR1 SEHNR and CDR2 FQNEAQ (reference sequence). The CDR3 DNA is TGTGCCAGCAGCCATATCGACGGGACAGGGTCTCTCGGGGAGCTGTTTTTT. Its protein product is CASSHIDGTGSLGELFF.

This chain links TRBV10-3 with TRBJ1-2; 11 bases agree with TRBD1. The CDR3 consists of 16 residues. CDR1 and CDR2 from the germline V gene are ENHRY and SYGVKD. V shed 3 bases and J 6 bases; nucleotides not matched to a gene: 9. This CDR3 reads CAISDRRTGGIDGYTF. The CDR3 DNA reads TGTGCCATCAGTGACCGACGGACAGGGGGCATAGATGGCTACACCTTC.

This clone was picked up one time. The J gene is TRBJ2-2, the V gene TRBV5-1; D is uncertain. CDR1 SGHRS and CDR2 YFSETQ come from the germline V gene. The CDR3 extends over 15 amino acids. The V and J ends lost 2 bases and 0 bases respectively, with 8 bases between them. The CDR3 reads CASSFSKSNTGELFF. The DNA for the CDR3 is TGCGCCAGCAGCTTTTCCAAGTCGAACACCGGGGAGCTGTTTTTT.

This clone occurred once. The rearrangement joins TRBV6-4 to TRBJ1-5; no definite D call. The CDR3 extends over 17 amino acids. V was cut by 2 bases and J by 0 bases, with 14 bases left in between. Germline CDR1 is MRHNA and CDR2 is SNTAGT. The CDR3 sequence is CASSDPRYGSSNQPQHF. The CDR3 nucleotides read TGTGCCAGCAGTGACCCTCGGTATGGCAGTAGCAATCAGCCCCAGCATTTT.

This clone was found once. The J gene is TRBJ1-1, the V gene TRBV6-6; TRBD1 matches 8 bases. With 6 bases clipped from V and 1 base from J, the junction kept 10 bases outside the gene matches. The CDR3 is made up of 16 amino acids. Germline values: CDR1 MNHNY, CDR2 SVGAGI (reference sequence). The CDR3 region has the DNA TGTGCCAGCAGCGGAGGACCGGGACAGGCGAACACTGAAGCTTTCTTT. This gives the protein CASSGGPGQANTEAFF.

The chain recombines TRBV6-1 with TRBJ1-5, with no clear D. CDR3 length equals 13 residues. Germline CDR1 and CDR2: MNHNS and SASEGT. V was clipped by 0 bases and J by 6 bases, with 6 bases between them. This CDR3 reads CASSEARSQPQHF. CDR3 DNA sequence: TGTGCCAGCAGTGAAGCGCGATCTCAGCCCCAGCATTTT.